Listed below are T cell receptor beta chains from one sample, sequenced in a study of radiotherapy plus CTLA-4 blockade in lung cancer. TCRdb's table, derived via immunoSEQ multiplex PCR, lists solely in-frame clones and lacks some. The sample lists about 80,000 clones, roughly 80% occurring once. The sample here was peripheral blood, taken from a patient treated with radiotherapy plus ipilimumab. Source of these receptors: a human donor with non-small cell lung cancer who had stable disease on radiotherapy plus ipilimumab. CDR3s include the opening cysteine and the closing phenylalanine or tryptophan. A D gene is named only where the DNA matches it firmly. Some rows have no size entry. The others give once, few or many, or a class for an expanded clone.

NA TRBJ2-1 once TRBV7-7 CASSSAGNNNEQFF TGTGCTAGCAGCTCCGCGGGTAATAACAATGAGCAGTTCTTC
NA TRBJ1-1 NA TRBV10-3 CAISRDGNTEAFF TGTGCCATCAGTAGGGACGGGAACACTGAAGCTTTCTTT
TRBD1 TRBJ2-2 NA TRBV19 CASSGWTGRITGELFF TGTGCCAGTAGTGGGTGGACAGGGCGGATCACCGGGGAGCTGTTTTTT
NA TRBJ2-5 NA TRBV5-4 CASSLKDRYQETQYF TGTGCCAGCAGCTTGAAGGACCGATACCAAGAGACCCAGTACTTC
NA TRBJ1-6 few TRBV30 CAWSPPGGLSPLHF TGTGCCTGGAGTCCTCCGGGGGGGCTGTCACCCCTCCACTTT
NA TRBJ2-7 NA TRBV7-9 CASSLVGYEQYF TGTGCCAGCAGCTTAGTGGGCTACGAGCAGTACTTC
TRBD1 TRBJ2-1 NA TRBV14 CASSHDTGTGVYNEQFF TGTGCCAGCAGCCATGACACGGGGACAGGGGTTTACAATGAGCAGTTCTTC
NA TRBJ2-7 NA TRBV2 CASREGLSYEQYF TGTGCCAGCCGGGAAGGGCTCTCCTACGAGCAGTACTTC
NA TRBJ1-1 once TRBV11-1 CASSLPRAEAFF TGTGCCAGCAGCCTGCCTCGGGCTGAAGCTTTCTTT
TRBD1 TRBJ2-5 few TRBV7-3 CASRSRDRGPQETQYF TGTGCCAGCAGATCCCGGGACAGGGGTCCCCAAGAGACCCAGTACTTC
NA TRBJ1-2 NA TRBV6-5 CASSRGLEAHYGYTF TGTGCCAGCAGTAGAGGGCTTGAGGCACACTATGGCTACACCTTC
NA TRBJ2-4 NA TRBV6-1 CASSDRGTLDDIQYF TGTGCCAGCAGTGATCGGGGGACCCTGGATGACATTCAGTACTTC
NA TRBJ2-3 NA TRBV11-2 CASSLDTFTQYF TGTGCCAGCAGCCTAGACACCTTTACGCAGTATTTT
NA TRBJ1-2 few TRBV6-5 CASRHRDNYGYTF TGTGCCAGCAGGCACAGAGATAACTATGGCTACACCTTC
TRBD1 TRBJ2-7 NA TRBV7-2 CASSFGQGNEQYF TGTGCCAGCAGTTTCGGACAGGGCAACGAGCAGTACTTC
NA TRBJ1-5 NA TRBV7-2 CASSKGQHFNQPQHF TGTGCCAGCAGTAAAGGACAGCACTTCAATCAGCCCCAGCATTTT
TRBD1 TRBJ1-6 few TRBV10-3 CAISESGTGSSPLHF TGTGCCATCAGTGAGTCTGGGACAGGGTCGTCACCCCTCCACTTT
NA TRBJ2-1 NA TRBV6-1 CASSVGRGADEQFF TGTGCCAGCAGTGTGGGGCGTGGGGCCGATGAGCAGTTCTTC
NA TRBJ1-1 NA TRBV27 CASGGWGRGTEAFF TGTGCCAGCGGAGGCTGGGGAAGGGGCACTGAAGCTTTCTTT
NA TRBJ1-1 NA TRBV28 CASIPTLNTEAFF TGTGCCAGCATCCCTACTCTGAACACTGAAGCTTTCTTT
TRBD2 TRBJ2-2 NA TRBV6-4 CASSPVRAGDTGELFF TGTGCCAGCAGCCCCGTTCGGGCGGGAGACACCGGGGAGCTGTTTTTT
NA TRBJ2-7 NA TRBV9 CASSEGRGPRSAEQYF TGTGCCAGCAGCGAGGGGCGTGGACCTCGCTCCGCCGAGCAGTACTTC
NA TRBJ2-3 NA TRBV6-1 CASSEFGPGRDTQYF TGTGCCAGCAGTGAATTTGGGCCAGGACGCGATACGCAGTATTTT
TRBD1 TRBJ1-6 NA TRBV28 CASSGRDRASPLHF TGTGCCAGCAGTGGCCGGGACAGGGCTTCACCCCTCCACTTT
TRBD2 TRBJ2-7 NA TRBV18 CASSPGLGSYEQYF TGTGCCAGCTCCCCCGGACTAGGATCCTACGAGCAGTACTTC
NA TRBJ1-1 few TRBV6-5 CASTLGTRAFF TGTGCCAGCACCCTCGGGACGCGCGCTTTCTTT
TRBD1 TRBJ2-7 NA TRBV27 CASSLGGTGTYEQYF TGTGCCAGCAGTTTAGGCGGGACAGGTACCTACGAGCAGTACTTC
NA TRBJ2-7 NA TRBV27 CASAKQDGGREQYF TGTGCCAGCGCAAAACAGGATGGGGGGAGAGAGCAGTACTTC
TRBD1 TRBJ2-7 few TRBV28 CASSRRTGISEQYF TGTGCCAGCAGCCGGAGGACAGGGATCTCCGAGCAGTACTTC
NA TRBJ1-2 NA TRBV28 CASSTTGSDSYGYTF TGTGCCAGCAGTACTACAGGGAGTGATAGCTATGGCTACACCTTC
NA TRBJ1-1 NA TRBV6-1 CAGRHPNTEAFF TGTGCCGGTAGACACCCGAACACTGAAGCTTTCTTT
NA TRBJ2-7 once TRBV20-1 CSARKMGWYF TGCAGTGCTAGAAAGATGGGCTGGTACTTC
TRBD1 TRBJ1-2 NA TRBV5-4 CASSLTGQGVSNNYGYTF TGTGCCAGCAGCTTGACCGGACAGGGTGTGTCCAATAACTATGGCTACACCTTC
TRBD2 TRBJ2-7 NA TRBV7-9 CASSSRNNREGTYEQYF TGTGCCAGCAGCTCCAGAAACAATAGGGAGGGTACCTACGAGCAGTACTTC
TRBD2 TRBJ2-1 NA TRBV9 CASSTGLAGYNEQFF TGTGCCAGCAGCACGGGACTAGCGGGTTACAATGAGCAGTTCTTC
NA TRBJ2-3 NA TRBV5-6 CASSFATASTDTQYF TGTGCCAGCAGCTTTGCGACAGCCAGCACAGATACGCAGTATTTT
TRBD1 TRBJ1-5 once TRBV7-6 CASSLWTGRNQPQHF TGTGCCAGCAGCCTCTGGACAGGTCGGAATCAGCCCCAGCATTTT
NA TRBJ2-7 NA TRBV19 CASSPRGGGTEQYF TGTGCCAGTAGTCCTAGGGGTGGAGGGACCGAGCAGTACTTC
TRBD2 TRBJ2-2 NA TRBV2 CASSGLAGGPGELFF TGTGCCAGCAGTGGACTAGCGGGAGGGCCCGGGGAGCTGTTTTTT
NA TRBJ2-4 NA TRBV7-6 CASSSATSRNIQYF TGTGCCAGCAGCTCGGCGACATCTAGAAACATTCAGTACTTC
NA TRBJ1-6 NA TRBV2 CASRQEANSPLHF TGTGCCAGCAGGCAGGAGGCGAATTCACCCCTCCACTTT
TRBD1 TRBJ1-1 NA TRBV20-1 CSARGDSEAFF TGCAGTGCTAGGGGGGACAGTGAAGCTTTCTTT
NA TRBJ2-6 NA TRBV25-1 CASSDTGSPSGANVLTF TGTGCCAGCAGTGATACCGGGAGCCCCTCTGGGGCCAACGTCCTGACTTTC
NA TRBJ1-1 once TRBV14 CASSQDLEGEAFF TGTGCCAGCAGCCAAGATCTTGAAGGGGAAGCTTTCTTT
TRBD2 TRBJ2-5 NA TRBV10-2 CASSITSGAQETQYF TGCGCCAGCAGTATAACTAGCGGGGCCCAAGAGACCCAGTACTTC
NA TRBJ2-1 NA TRBV9 CASSVEGIHNEQFF TGTGCCAGCAGCGTAGAAGGGATTCACAATGAGCAGTTCTTC
NA TRBJ2-5 NA TRBV5-7 CASSLGSFPSQETQYF TGTGCCAGCAGCTTGGGGTCATTTCCCTCCCAAGAGACCCAGTACTTC
NA TRBJ1-6 NA TRBV2 CAGRGLGNSPLHF TGTGCCGGGAGAGGTCTGGGCAATTCACCCCTCCACTTT
NA TRBJ2-1 once TRBV5-4 CASSSGLLADEQFF TGTGCCAGCAGCTCCGGACTGCTCGCAGATGAGCAGTTCTTC
NA TRBJ1-5 NA TRBV30 CAAKGGLNQPQHF TGTGCCGCGAAGGGGGGCCTCAATCAGCCCCAGCATTTT
TRBD2 TRBJ2-3 NA TRBV5-3 CARSATLAGADTQYF TGTGCCAGAAGCGCGACACTAGCGGGAGCAGATACGCAGTATTTT
NA TRBJ1-3 NA TRBV19 CASSISAGGNTIYF TGTGCCAGTAGTATCTCTGCGGGGGGAAACACCATATATTTT
NA TRBJ1-2 NA TRBV7-9 CASSRREGDYGYTF TGTGCCAGCAGCCGGAGGGAGGGGGACTATGGCTACACCTTC
NA TRBJ1-5 NA TRBV5-4 CASSLQPNQPQHF TGTGCCAGCAGCTTACAGCCGAATCAGCCCCAGCATTTT